What follows are 18 T cell receptor beta chains derived from one specimen sequenced in a study of control samples from healthy donors and cancer patients (dated by TCRdb to 2019 to 2021). The method behind the library was the immunoSEQ multiplex PCR assay. TCRdb provides this immuneACCESS table in a form limited to in-frame rearrangements. Some clones are lacking; in checked studies, under half of them reflect an unresolved V gene, and why the rest are absent is not known. The sample table records roughly 130,000 clones; about nine tenths of these occur just once. The top ten clonotypes cover about 2.5% of the sample. Sequenced sample: blood. These receptors all come from a man younger than 35 in good health.

This clone has just one count. The genes are TRBV6-4 and TRBJ2-7; 9 nucleotides line up with TRBD2. The CDR3 extends over 18 amino acids. Germline CDR1 and CDR2: MRHNA and SNTAGT. Trimming took 6 bases from V and 0 from J; bases not matched to a gene: 15. DNA of the CDR3: TGTGCCAGCAGCGCTGGGGAGACTAGCGGATCCTCCTCCTACGAGCAGTACTTC. It specifies CASSAGETSGSSSYEQYF.

The V call is TRBV7-9, the J call TRBJ2-3; 9 positions match TRBD1. This CDR3 region has 15 residues. The germline CDR1 and CDR2 sequences are SEHNR and FQNEAQ (reference sequence). V shed 2 bases, J shed 3 bases, and the junction held 3 bases outside the gene matches. This chain's CDR3 is CASSLLDRGTDTQYF. For the CDR3, the DNA is TGTGCCAGCAGCTTACTTGACAGGGGGACAGATACGCAGTATTTT.

The chain recombines TRBV30 with TRBJ2-7; TRBD1 matches at 10 bases. This CDR3 comprises 14 residues. V dropped 5 bases and J dropped 1; count of bases not matched to a gene: 5. Germline assignment: CDR1 GTSNPN and CDR2 SVGIG (reference sequence). The CDR3 nucleotides are TGTGCCTGGCTTGGACAGGGGGAATCCTACGAGCAGTACTTC. Amino acid sequence: CAWLGQGESYEQYF.

This sequence joins TRBV19 and TRBJ1-5, with D unclear. Trimming left V 6 bases short and J 0 bases short, with 9 bases between. The CDR3 contains 14 residues. Germline CDR1 LNHDA, CDR2 SQIVND (reference sequence). CDR3 sequence: CASSFQDSNQPQHF. For the CDR3, the DNA is TGTGCCAGTAGCTTCCAGGATAGCAATCAGCCCCAGCATTTT.

This clone was observed a single time. V gene TRBV25-1 combines with J gene TRBJ2-4; 7 positions agree with TRBD1. V gave up 3 bases and J gave up 1 base; unmatched junction bases: 6. Germline CDR1 reads MGHDK; CDR2 reads SYGVNS. The CDR3 has 16 residues. The CDR3 sequence: CASSEGQLRAKNIQYF. CDR3 nucleotides: TGTGCCAGCAGTGAGGGACAGCTGAGGGCCAAAAACATTCAGTACTTC. The variable domain in full, completed from reference TRBV25-1 and TRBJ2-4, reads EADIYQTPRYLVIGTGKKITLECSQTMGHDKMYWYQQDPGMELHLIHYSYGVNSTEKGDLSSESTVSRIRTEHFPLTLESARPSHTSQYLCASSEGQLRAKNIQYFGAGTRLSVL.

The J gene is TRBJ2-1, the V gene TRBV6-1, with TRBD2 matching 12 bases. The CDR3 covers 17 residues. Germline lookup yields CDR1 MNHNS and CDR2 SASEGT. Trimming cost V 1 base and J 9 bases; bases outside gene matches: 10. The CDR3 sequence: CASSEELAGGPLAEQFF. The CDR3 DNA reads TGTGCCAGCAGTGAAGAGCTAGCGGGGGGGCCGCTTGCTGAGCAGTTCTTC.

The rearrangement links TRBV3-1 (or the pseudogene TRBV3-2) to TRBJ1-2; 8 bases are shared with TRBD1. The CDR3 covers 14 residues. The V gene end was trimmed by 2 bases and the J gene end by 8 bases; junction bases not matched to a gene: 7. Germline-derived CDR1 and CDR2 are LGHDT and YNNKEL (reference sequence). This chain's CDR3 is CASSQLGQAFGYTF. CDR3 nucleotide sequence: TGTGCCAGCAGCCAACTGGGACAGGCCTTCGGCTACACCTTC.

The CDR3 DNA sequence: TGTGCCAGCAGTTTTCAACCGGGACTAGCGGGGGGAAGGACAGATACGCAGTATTTT. Translation gives CASSFQPGLAGGRTDTQYF. V gene TRBV28 combines with J gene TRBJ2-3; 15 nucleotides align to TRBD2. V shed 3 bases and J 3 bases; nucleotides not matched to a gene: 10. Germline CDR1 is MDHEN and CDR2 is SYDVKM. The CDR3 totals 19 residues.

This clone came up once. The V and J genes are TRBV3-1 (or the pseudogene TRBV3-2) and TRBJ1-2; the D is unclear. V lost 4 bases to trimming and J lost 7 bases, with 13 bases between them. Germline values: CDR1 LGHDT, CDR2 YNNKEL (reference sequence). This CDR3 region has 13 residues. Here the CDR3 reads CASSLGLYGGYTF. The CDR3 DNA is TGTGCCAGCAGCCTAGGCCTATACGGTGGCTACACCTTC.

The V and J genes are TRBV11-3 and TRBJ2-2, with D unclear. This CDR3 contains 11 residues. Germline V CDR1 and CDR2: SGHNT, YENEEA. V lost 5 bases to trimming and J lost 6 bases, with 4 bases between them. The CDR3 nucleotides read TGTGCCAGCAGCCCCCCCGGGGAGCTGTTTTTT. Translated: CASSPPGELFF.

V is TRBV24-1 and J is TRBJ2-1, with 7 positions matching TRBD2. J lost 0 bases, V lost 2 bases, and 6 bases had no gene match. From germline, CDR1 is KGHDR and CDR2 SFDVKD. This CDR3 comprises 17 residues. The CDR3 bases are TGTGCCACCAGTGATTCACCCGGGACTACCTCCTACAATGAGCAGTTCTTC. Its translation: CATSDSPGTTSYNEQFF.

The rearrangement links TRBV28 to TRBJ2-1, with 10 positions matching TRBD2. The V segment lost 5 bases and the J segment 10 bases; nucleotides outside the gene matches: 11. The germline V gene encodes CDR1 MDHEN and CDR2 SYDVKM. This CDR3 has 15 amino acids. The CDR3 DNA reads TGTGCCAGCAGTGAAGCGGGAGGGACCTCGGCCGAGCAGTTCTTC. It codes for CASSEAGGTSAEQFF.

The chain uses TRBV5-8 and TRBJ2-3; perhaps TRBD2 as D (5 bases). The germline V and J ends were trimmed by 1 base and 4 bases, with 10 bases remaining between them. CDR1 is SGHTS, CDR2 YDEGEE, per germline. This CDR3 is 14 amino acids long. In DNA, the CDR3 is TGTGCCAGCAGCTTGACGGGGTATTCAGATACGCAGTATTTT. It codes for CASSLTGYSDTQYF.

This clone was found once. The chain combines TRBV27 with TRBJ2-7, with D possibly TRBD1 on 6 matching bases. The length of the CDR3 is 16 residues. V gave up 6 bases and J gave up 7 bases, with 25 bases separating them. Germline V gives CDR1 MNHEY, CDR2 SMNVEV (reference sequence). CDR3 protein: CASSLKRDITLGEQYV. CDR3 sequence (DNA): TGTGCCAGCAGCCTAAAAAGGGACATAACTCTAGGTGAGCAGTACGTC.

The rearrangement uses TRBV6-4 and TRBJ2-3; no clear D gene. From germline, CDR1 is MRHNA and CDR2 SNTAGT. V was trimmed by 2 bases and J by 5 bases, leaving 8 bases between them. The length of the CDR3 is 13 residues. This chain's CDR3 is CASSDRAEDTQYF. The CDR3 nucleotides read TGTGCCAGCAGTGACAGGGCGGAAGATACGCAGTATTTT.

V is TRBV9 and J is TRBJ2-2; 8 positions match TRBD1. This CDR3 is built from 14 residues. Germline CDR1 is SGDLS and CDR2 is YYNGEE. With V trimmed by 2 bases and J by 4 bases, 1 base remained unmatched. CDR3 region: CASSVTGGTGELFF. CDR3 nucleotide sequence: TGTGCCAGCAGCGTCACAGGGGGCACCGGGGAGCTGTTTTTT. Combining the CDR3 with reference TRBV9 and TRBJ2-2 gives the whole variable domain DSGVTQTPKHLITATGQRVTLRCSPRSGDLSVYWYQQSLDQGLQFLIQYYNGEERAKGNILERFSAQQFPDLHSELNLSSLELGDSALYFCASSVTGGTGELFFGEGSRLTVL.

The chain joins TRBV27 to TRBJ2-5; weak D call: TRBD2 (6 bases). Deletions cut 6 bases from V and 7 bases from J, with 18 bases between. Per germline, CDR1 MNHEY and CDR2 SMNVEV (reference sequence). This CDR3 has 14 residues. CDR3 protein: CASSPGTGTGTQYF. DNA of the CDR3: TGTGCCAGCAGCCCGGGGACTGGAACCGGGACCCAGTACTTC.

The J gene is TRBJ2-5, the V gene TRBV5-4; 9 nucleotides line up with TRBD2. The CDR3 runs to 15 residues. With V trimmed by 2 bases and J by 1 base, 3 bases remained unmatched. Per the germline V gene, CDR1 is SGHNT and CDR2 is YYREEE (reference sequence). CDR3 loop: CASSFSSGTQETQYF. For the CDR3, the DNA is TGTGCCAGCAGCTTTTCTAGCGGGACCCAAGAGACCCAGTACTTC.